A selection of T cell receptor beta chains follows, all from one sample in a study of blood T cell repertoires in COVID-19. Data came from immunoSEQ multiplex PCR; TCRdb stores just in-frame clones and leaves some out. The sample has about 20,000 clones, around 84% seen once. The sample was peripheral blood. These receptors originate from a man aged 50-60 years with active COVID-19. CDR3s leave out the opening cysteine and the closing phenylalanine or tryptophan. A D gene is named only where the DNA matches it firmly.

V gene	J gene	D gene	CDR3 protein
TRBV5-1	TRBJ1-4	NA	ASSLDSMSEKLF
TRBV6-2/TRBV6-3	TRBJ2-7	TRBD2	ASSRWEGLKLEQY
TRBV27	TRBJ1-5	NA	ASSLFWGGGQPQH
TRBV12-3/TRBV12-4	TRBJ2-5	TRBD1	ASGGQRQETQY
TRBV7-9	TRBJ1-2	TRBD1	ASSLGQGDYGYT
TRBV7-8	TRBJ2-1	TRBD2	ASSRSSGGYNGQF
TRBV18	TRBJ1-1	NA	ASSPPFGGTRTEAF
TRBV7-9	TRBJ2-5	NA	ASSSTRGSGETQY
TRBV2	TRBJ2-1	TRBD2	ASRRASGGWQF
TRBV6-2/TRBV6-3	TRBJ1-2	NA	ASSYMTELYGYT
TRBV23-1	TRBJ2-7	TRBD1	ASTIPGQGTYEQY
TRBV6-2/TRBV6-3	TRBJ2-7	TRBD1	ASSWIQGTGVSYEQY
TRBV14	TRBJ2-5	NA	ASSQVRETQY
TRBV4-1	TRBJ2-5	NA	ASSQDRAQETQY
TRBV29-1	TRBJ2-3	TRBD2	SAPSGGRTDTQY
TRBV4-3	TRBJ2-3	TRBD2	ASSQDRTSVDTQY
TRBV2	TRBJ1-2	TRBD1	ASIGTTGSGGYT
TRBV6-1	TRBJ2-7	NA	ASSEEETESYEQY
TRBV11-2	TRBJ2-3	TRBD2	ASSLRTSGGPTDTQY
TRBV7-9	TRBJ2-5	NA	ASSSLPGKETQY
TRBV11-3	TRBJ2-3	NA	ASSLALTDTQY
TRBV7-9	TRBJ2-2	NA	ASSVLINTGELF
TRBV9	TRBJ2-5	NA	ASSSDLTETQY
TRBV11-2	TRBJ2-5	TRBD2	ASSLGGGPRETQY
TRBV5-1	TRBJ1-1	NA	ASSLVVQGGTEAF
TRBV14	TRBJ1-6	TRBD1	ASSQWDSTSPLH
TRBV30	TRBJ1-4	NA	AWSLGGNEKLF
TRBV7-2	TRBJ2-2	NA	ASSLLFRGGELF
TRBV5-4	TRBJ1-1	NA	ASRSGQNTEAF
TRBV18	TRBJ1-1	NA	ASSTSTGMNTEAF
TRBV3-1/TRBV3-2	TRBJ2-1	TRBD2	ASSQDVAGATYNEQF
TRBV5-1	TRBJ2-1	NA	ASSRGPVWEQF
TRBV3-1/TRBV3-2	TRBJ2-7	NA	ASSQTAGYEQY
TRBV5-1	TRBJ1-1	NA	ASSFTENTEAF
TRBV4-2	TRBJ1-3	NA	ASSQERTNSGNTIY
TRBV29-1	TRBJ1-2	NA	SVGDDSPYGYT
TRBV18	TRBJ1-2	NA	ASSPRGDYGYT
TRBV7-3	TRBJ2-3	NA	ASSRSGSQDTQY
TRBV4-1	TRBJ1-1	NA	ASSQIQGSEAF
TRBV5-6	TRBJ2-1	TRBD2	ASSPGLAGGRNEQF
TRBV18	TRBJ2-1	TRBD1	ASSPGTGPNEQF
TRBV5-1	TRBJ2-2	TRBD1	ASSLQGQGTGELF
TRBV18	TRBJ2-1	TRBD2	ASSPLSGGLDEQF
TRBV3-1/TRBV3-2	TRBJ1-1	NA	ASSQTGFGHTEAF
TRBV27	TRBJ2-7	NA	ASSQFGYEQY